This TCR beta chain is from a study of blood T cells in healthy people across ages. Whole-study results and caveats: Donors of long life had a larger count of naive CD4+ cells and greater diversity than aged donors. Estimated diversity, derived from one million T cells, was regarded as an underestimate.

This clonotype was seen repeatedly, ten times or more. Its antigen is not identified. Primers used in a second PCR of roughly 6 to 11 cycles were a sample-barcoded 5' primer and a J-beta primer mix. Researchers report that a template-switch adaptor with 12 random nucleotides tagged each cDNA molecule. Each CDR3 protein is one row after TCRdb ran MiXCR on the 5' RACE reads. The repertoire holds 1.8 million or so distinct CDR3 sequences, with around 42% as singletons. The ends were cut back, 4 bases at V and 6 bases at J, with 8 bases in the middle. Germline CDR1 is SGDLS and CDR2 is YYNGEE. CDR3 length equals 12 residues. Drawn from each donor were approximately 10 milliliters of peripheral blood.

The clonotype was recovered from a human donor in good health. The chain combines TRBV9 with TRBJ2-1; TRBD2 is a possible D gene (6 bases). The specimen sequenced was blood. The CDR3 here is CASSRGTNEQFF. The DNA for the CDR3 is TGTGCCAGCAGCCGGGGGACCAATGAGCAGTTCTTC.